The 6 T cell receptor beta chains below all came from one sample that was sequenced in a study of Ad26.COV2.S vaccination and SARS-CoV-2 variants. Treatment defined: around 19 received Ad26.COV2.S at low or high dose, single or two shots; about 5 received placebo; per-sample allocation not given. On day 63 after the first injection, vaccine and placebo recipients gave samples. Method: immunoSEQ multiplex PCR; TCRdb's copy keeps in-frame clones and lacks some. The repertoire has about 250,000 clones, approximately 87% of them found once; the top ten carry about 3.6%. Sequenced material: peripheral blood, taken in a trial of Ad26.COV2.S vaccine versus placebo. Every receptor here comes from a person aged 18-60 years who received the Ad26.COV2.S COVID-19 vaccine or a placebo.

J is TRBJ1-1 and V is TRBV2, with 9 bases matching TRBD1. The CDR3 loop spans 13 amino acids. Looked up from germline, CDR1 is SNHLY and CDR2 is FYNNEI. The V segment lost 10 bases and the J segment 5 bases; nucleotides outside the gene matches: 8. CDR3 residues: CATEIQGATEAFF. The CDR3, as DNA: TGTGCCACCGAGATACAGGGGGCTACTGAAGCTTTCTTT.

The J gene is TRBJ2-7, the V gene TRBV3-1 (or the pseudogene TRBV3-2), with 7 bases aligning to TRBD1. V dropped 4 bases and J dropped 0; count of bases not matched to a gene: 6. Germline-derived CDR1 and CDR2 are LGHDT and YNNKEL (reference sequence). The length of the CDR3 is 15 residues. CDR3 DNA: TGTGCCAGCAGCCTACAACGACAGGGCTCCTACGAGCAGTACTTC. As protein: CASSLQRQGSYEQYF.

The chain recombines TRBV9 with TRBJ2-5; D call uncertain. Trimming removed 0 bases at V and 4 bases at J, with 4 bases between. The germline gives CDR1 SGDLS, CDR2 YYNGEE. CDR3 length: 12 amino acids. The chain's CDR3 is CASSVEGETQYF. For the CDR3, the DNA is TGTGCCAGCAGCGTAGAAGGAGAGACCCAGTACTTC.

The chain is built from TRBV6-2 or TRBV6-3 and TRBJ1-5, with 7 bases that match TRBD1. From germline, CDR1 is MNHEY and CDR2 SVGEGT. V trimming: 5 bases; J trimming: 3 bases; junction bases outside the gene matches: 4. The CDR3 sequence is 14 residues long. In DNA, the CDR3 is TGTGCCAGCAGTAGGACAGGAGTCAATCAGCCCCAGCATTTT. Translation: CASSRTGVNQPQHF.

The chain combines TRBV6-5 with TRBJ1-1; no clear D gene. The V gene lost 0 bases and the J gene lost 0 bases, with 11 bases spanning the gap. The CDR3 has 16 residues. Germline CDR1 and CDR2: MNHEY and SVGAGI. CDR3 region: CASSYSNGPLNTEAFF. The CDR3 DNA sequence: TGTGCCAGCAGTTACTCGAATGGGCCCCTGAACACTGAAGCTTTCTTT.

J is TRBJ1-4 and V is TRBV15; maybe TRBD1 (6 bases). V was trimmed by 6 bases and J by 7 bases, leaving 9 bases between them. The CDR3 is 12 residues long. Germline V gene sequence: CDR1 LNHNV, CDR2 YYDKDF (reference sequence). CDR3 loop: CATRGAGEKLFF. CDR3 DNA: TGTGCCACCAGGGGGGCCGGTGAAAAACTGTTTTTT. The whole variable domain, remainder taken from reference TRBV15 and TRBJ1-4, is DAMVIQNPRYQVTQFGKPVTLSCSQTLNHNVMYWYQQKSSQAPKLLFHYYDKDFNNEADTPDNFQSRRPNTSFCFLDIRSPGLGDTAMYLCATRGAGEKLFFGSGTQLSVL.